The 32 T cell receptor beta chains below come from one sample, sequenced in a study of blood T cells in healthy people across ages (dated by TCRdb to about 2015). Library preparation was by 5' RACE. Instrument on record: Illumina HiSeq 2500. A second PCR of roughly 7 to 12 cycles was run with a J-beta primer mix and a sample-barcoded 5' primer. The public reads were run again by TCRdb, first through fastp at Q25 and then through MiXCR, and only productive beta chains were kept. Each CDR3 protein gets just one entry, which takes the most common genes and DNA from the rows behind it. The sample data list approximately 810,000 distinct CDR3 sequences, and roughly 35% of these were observed just once. The ten largest account for 10% to 15% of the sample. Sequencing was performed on blood. These receptors all stem from a man younger than 30 in good health.

This clonotype was counted only a few times. V gene TRBV7-2 combines with J gene TRBJ2-3; 10 nucleotides match TRBD2. The V and J ends lost 3 bases and 4 bases, in that order; junction bases with no gene match: 10. Germline V gene lookup returns CDR1 SGHTA and CDR2 FQGNSA. The CDR3 extends over 17 amino acids. CDR3 amino acids: CASSLVERGGLADTQYF. The CDR3 DNA sequence: TGTGCCAGCAGCTTGGTCGAGCGGGGGGGCCTAGCAGATACGCAGTATTTT.

Turning to this clonotype: The junction departs from the called germline gene at one end, perhaps through a read error. The chain carries TRBV9 and TRBJ1-6; 7 bases align to TRBD1. The germline CDR1 and CDR2 sequences are SGDLS and YYNGEE. There are 14 residues in the CDR3. Here the CDR3 DNA reads TGTGCCAGCAGCGAGACAGGGTATAATTCACCCCCCCACTTT. This codes for CASSETGYNSPPHF. Supplemented by reference TRBV9 and TRBJ1-6, the full variable domain reads DSGVTQTPKHLITATGQRVTLRCSPRSGDLSVYWYQQSLDQGLQFLIQYYNGEERAKGNILERFSAQQFPDLHSELNLSSLELGDSALYFCASSETGYNSPPHFGNGTRLTVT.

In its sample, this clonotype was seen a few times. The rearrangement joins TRBV7-2 to TRBJ1-6; possibly TRBD1 for D (5 bases). The CDR3 sequence is 15 residues long. Germline-derived CDR1 and CDR2 are SGHTA and FQGNSA. The V and J ends lost 1 base and 8 bases respectively, with 12 bases between them. The CDR3 DNA reads TGTGCCAGCAGCTTAGAGGGACCCGTGGATTCACCCCTCCACTTT. Its translation is CASSLEGPVDSPLHF.

This rearrangement joins TRBV4-1 to TRBJ2-1; 11 bases are a match to TRBD2. Germline V gives CDR1 MGHRA, CDR2 YSYEKL. V gave up 1 base and J gave up 1 base; unmatched junction bases: 3. There are 17 residues in the CDR3. The CDR3 loop is CASSQGLAGTSYNEQFF. DNA for the CDR3: TGCGCCAGCAGCCAAGGACTAGCGGGAACATCCTACAATGAGCAGTTCTTC.

The J gene is TRBJ2-5, the V gene TRBV4-3; 12 bases are a match to TRBD2. Germline V gives CDR1 LGHNA, CDR2 YSLEER. V lost 4 bases, J lost 11 bases, and 17 bases stayed unmatched. This CDR3 is built from 17 residues. Written as DNA, the CDR3 is TGCGCCAGCAGCCGAAGACTAGCGGGGGCGACCTACAATGAGCAGTACTTC. The encoded protein is CASSRRLAGATYNEQYF.

This sequence joins TRBV18 and TRBJ2-3, with a tentative D call TRBD1 (6 bases). CDR3 size: 15 residues. Germline CDR1 KGHSH, CDR2 LQKENI. Trimming removed 5 bases at V and 0 bases at J, with 12 bases between. This CDR3 is CASSDGQRSTDTQYF. As DNA, the CDR3 is TGTGCCAGCTCAGACGGACAGAGGAGCACAGATACGCAGTATTTT.

Here the CDR3 reads CASMTEFPTGEQFF. Written as DNA, the CDR3 is TGTGCCAGCATGACGGAGTTCCCTACGGGTGAGCAGTTCTTC. The rearrangement links TRBV6-2 or TRBV6-3 to TRBJ2-1; D not certain. CDR1 and CDR2 from the germline V gene are MNHEY and SVGEGT. The CDR3 loop spans 14 amino acids. V gave up 7 bases and J gave up 9 bases, with 19 bases separating them.

The chain employs TRBV7-2 and TRBJ1-2; D uncertain. This CDR3 has 16 residues. CDR1 is SGHTA, CDR2 FQGNSA, per germline. V was cut by 5 bases and J by 0 bases, with 16 bases left in between. The CDR3 protein is CASSPGGYLANYGYTF. CDR3 nucleotide sequence: TGTGCCAGCAGCCCAGGCGGCTATCTAGCTAACTATGGCTACACCTTC.

The chain uses TRBV12-3 or TRBV12-4 and TRBJ2-3, with 7 nucleotides matching TRBD2. V gave up 7 bases and J gave up 0 bases; unmatched junction bases: 10. CDR3 length: 16 residues. The CDR3 reads CASTVGGGTSTDTQYF. CDR3 DNA sequence: TGTGCCAGCACCGTGGGGGGGGGGACTAGCACAGATACGCAGTATTTT.

This chain joins TRBV3-1 and TRBJ2-2; no firm D call. Germline CDR1 and CDR2: LGHDT and YNNKEL (reference sequence). Trimming left V 0 bases short and J 8 bases short, with 19 bases between. The CDR3 length is 17 residues. This CDR3 reads CASSQDRSGRVAGELFF. The DNA for the CDR3 is TGTGCCAGCAGCCAAGATAGGTCGGGCCGGGTTGCAGGGGAGCTGTTTTTT.

This clonotype was detected a few times. The chain carries TRBV9 and TRBJ2-3; the match to TRBD2 covers 8 bases. CDR1 SGDLS and CDR2 YYNGEE come from the germline V gene. The CDR3 length is 16 residues. V gave up 0 bases and J gave up 3 bases; unmatched junction bases: 6. The CDR3 DNA sequence: TGTGCCAGCAGCGTAGGACTAGCGTACCGGACAGATACGCAGTATTTT. Encoded protein: CASSVGLAYRTDTQYF.

This clonotype was detected only a few times. The chain uses TRBV4-3 and TRBJ1-4, with TRBD1 matching 9 bases. The CDR3 consists of 16 residues. The V gene end was trimmed by 4 bases and the J gene end by 10 bases; junction bases not matched to a gene: 13. Germline CDR1 and CDR2: LGHNA and YSLEER. The CDR3, as DNA: TGCGCCAGCAGCCGGGAAGGAGTTGGGACAGGGAGAAAACTGTTTTTT. As protein: CASSREGVGTGRKLFF.

The chain employs TRBV7-9 and TRBJ2-3, with 11 bases that match TRBD1. Germline V lookup: CDR1 SEHNR, CDR2 FQNEAQ (reference sequence). V lost 5 bases, J lost 1 base, and 2 bases stayed unmatched. The CDR3 runs to 15 residues. CDR3 in amino acids: CASSRTGGGTDTQYF. The CDR3 DNA reads TGTGCCAGCAGCCGGACAGGGGGCGGCACAGATACGCAGTATTTT.

This clonotype was counted only a few times. The chain recombines TRBV12-3 or TRBV12-4 with TRBJ1-5; D is unclear. The V end lost 6 bases, the J end lost 3 bases, and 6 bases lay between the germline ends. This CDR3 comprises 12 residues. CDR3 bases: TGTGCCAGCAGGGAGTTCAATCAGCCCCAGCATTTT. This translates into CASREFNQPQHF.

The chain couples TRBV4-3 to TRBJ2-3, with TRBD2 matching 10 bases. Germline CDR1 reads LGHNA; CDR2 reads YSLEER. The ends lost 0 bases at V and 0 bases at J; junction bases unmatched: 9. The CDR3 runs to 19 residues. The CDR3 here is CASSQDFLRTSGSTDTQYF. In DNA, the CDR3 is TGCGCCAGCAGCCAAGACTTCCTGAGGACTAGCGGAAGCACAGATACGCAGTATTTT.

In this sample, this clonotype turned up a few times. The genes are TRBV29-1 and TRBJ1-1, with TRBD1 identical over 8 bases. V trimming: 7 bases; J trimming: 7 bases; junction bases outside the gene matches: 11. This CDR3 contains 13 residues. CDR1 is SQVTM and CDR2 is ANQGSEA in the germline V gene. This chain's CDR3 is CSALGTGFGEAFF. In DNA form, the CDR3 reads TGCAGCGCACTCGGGACAGGATTTGGTGAAGCTTTCTTT.

This clonotype has only a few counts. The chain is built from TRBV29-1 and TRBJ1-1; D is perhaps TRBD1 (5 bases). Germline lookup yields CDR1 SQVTM and CDR2 ANQGSEA. Trimming removed 4 bases at V and 1 base at J, with 10 bases between. The CDR3 is made up of 13 amino acids. The CDR3 protein is CSVARGPNTEAFF. As DNA, the CDR3 is TGCAGCGTTGCTCGGGGACCGAACACTGAAGCTTTCTTT.

This clonotype has only a few counts. The chain joins TRBV4-2 to TRBJ2-1; TRBD1 matches 9 bases. Germline CDR1 and CDR2: LGHNA and YNFKEQ. Trimming cost V 5 bases and J 0 bases; bases outside gene matches: 5. This CDR3 has 16 amino acids. The CDR3 DNA reads as TGTGCCAGCAGCACGCGACAGGGGGACTCCTACAATGAGCAGTTCTTC. Protein sequence: CASSTRQGDSYNEQFF.

This chain joins TRBV27 and TRBJ2-3, with TRBD1 matching over 9 bases. In germline, CDR1 is MNHEY, CDR2 SMNVEV (reference sequence). V was pared by 7 bases and J by 3 bases, with 11 bases of the junction left unmatched. The CDR3 is 16 amino acids. In DNA form, the CDR3 reads TGTGCCAGCACTCAATCGGACAGGGGATTTACAGATACGCAGTATTTT. Translation gives CASTQSDRGFTDTQYF.

This clonotype has more than one count but fewer than ten. The J gene is TRBJ2-7, the V gene TRBV20-1; perhaps D is TRBD1 or TRBD2 (5 bases each). The CDR3 has 11 residues. Germline CDR1 is DFQATT and CDR2 is SNEGSKA (reference sequence). Trimming shortened V by 1 base and J by 6 bases, and 7 bases separated the two germline ends. The CDR3 nucleotides read TGCAGTGCTAGAGGGGACGCCGAGCAGTACTTC. Translation: CSARGDAEQYF.

The gene calls are TRBV19 and TRBJ1-1; tentative D call: TRBD1 (6 bases). Trimming removed 1 base from V and 0 bases from J, with 9 bases in between. Germline V lookup: CDR1 LNHDA, CDR2 SQIVND (reference sequence). This CDR3 contains 15 residues. Written as DNA, the CDR3 is TGTGCCAGTAGTATAGGACAGGCACTGAACACTGAAGCTTTCTTT. It is translated as CASSIGQALNTEAFF.

This clonotype occurred a few times. The chain is built from TRBV6-2 or TRBV6-3 and TRBJ1-5, with D tentatively TRBD1 (5 bases). There are 18 residues in the CDR3. V shed 2 bases and J shed 5 bases, with 22 bases lying between them. Germline V lookup: CDR1 MNHEY, CDR2 SVGEGT. The CDR3 DNA sequence: TGTGCCAGCAGTTACCTGGGAGGGGTTTATCCTGTCGATCAGCCCCAGCATTTT. Translated: CASSYLGGVYPVDQPQHF.

The chain is built from TRBV6-2 or TRBV6-3 and TRBJ1-1; D gene ambiguous. Germline V lookup: CDR1 MNHEY, CDR2 SVGEGT. The length of the CDR3 is 12 residues. The germline V and J ends were trimmed by 6 bases and 5 bases, with 10 bases remaining between them. The CDR3 is CASSYEETEAFF. CDR3 nucleotide sequence: TGTGCCAGCAGCTACGAAGAGACTGAAGCTTTCTTT.

Only a few counts were recorded for this clonotype. The CDR3 bases are TGTGCCAGCAGCCACCTTCTGACTCAGGGGACTTTAAGCCCCGGTGAGCAGTACTTC. As protein: CASSHLLTQGTLSPGEQYF. The rearrangement uses TRBV3-1 and TRBJ2-5; either TRBD1 or TRBD2 may fit D (6 bases each). V lost 3 bases and J lost 11, with 34 bases in between. The CDR3 totals 19 residues. CDR1 is LGHDT, CDR2 YNNKEL, per germline (reference sequence).

The sample holds a few counts of this clonotype. CDR3 bases: TGTGCCAGCGGACAGGGGCCTGGGGGCTACACCTTC. It encodes CASGQGPGGYTF. V and J are TRBV6-5 and TRBJ1-2, with 9 nucleotides matching TRBD1. Germline-derived CDR1 and CDR2 are MNHEY and SVGAGI. The J segment lost 8 bases and the V segment lost 8 bases, leaving 6 bases of the junction unmatched. The CDR3 covers 12 residues.

Of note for this clonotype: This clone may be a read error of a much larger clone one base away. The conserved phenylalanine or tryptophan normally closing the CDR3 is absent here, so this likely arose from a read error. V is TRBV9 and J is TRBJ2-4; 12 bases agree with TRBD1. The CDR3 contains 15 residues. Germline V gene data show CDR1 as SGDLS and CDR2 as YYNGEE. V shed 0 bases and J 8 bases; nucleotides not matched to a gene: 3. DNA for the CDR3: TGTGCCAGCAGCGTAGTTGGGACAGGGGGCGACATTCAGTACATC. The encoded protein is CASSVVGTGGDIQYI.

The chain carries TRBV6-1 and TRBJ2-3; 9 bases are shared with TRBD2. CDR1 is MNHNS, CDR2 SASEGT, per germline. This CDR3 is 19 amino acids long. V lost 11 bases to trimming and J lost 0 bases; unmatched junction nucleotides: 21. CDR3 protein: CAGAPKSGTSQISTDTQYF. The CDR3 DNA is TGTGCCGGCGCCCCAAAGTCCGGGACTAGCCAAATTAGCACAGATACGCAGTATTTT.

This clonotype occurred a few times. The V and J genes are TRBV12-3 or TRBV12-4 and TRBJ1-1; D may be TRBD1 (6 bases). Trimming removed 6 bases from V and 5 bases from J, with 25 bases in between. The CDR3 has 17 amino acids. CDR3 DNA: TGTGCCAGCAGCTTCAACGATCAGGGGTTGCGGTGGACTGAAGCTTTCTTT. Protein product: CASSFNDQGLRWTEAFF.

The CDR3 spells CASSEGLPGNQPQHF. CDR3 sequence (DNA): TGTGCCAGCAGTGAGGGTCTGCCCGGCAATCAGCCCCAGCATTTT. V is TRBV6-1 and J is TRBJ1-5; no definite D call. This CDR3 contains 15 residues. The germline CDR1 and CDR2 sequences are MNHNS and SASEGT. V lost 3 bases and J lost 2, with 11 bases in between.

The chain has TRBV7-2 and TRBJ2-4; possible D gene TRBD1, 6 bases. Germline V CDR1 and CDR2: SGHTA, FQGNSA. The CDR3 is made up of 16 amino acids. The germline V and J ends were trimmed by 1 base and 2 bases, with 12 bases remaining between them. CDR3 DNA: TGTGCCAGCAGCTTAGTTTCAGGGGCTCCCAAAAACATTCAGTACTTC. It codes for CASSLVSGAPKNIQYF.

This clonotype was seen a handful of times. The chain recombines TRBV25-1 with TRBJ1-2; no clear D gene. Deletions cut 3 bases from V and 6 bases from J, with 5 bases between. Per germline, CDR1 MGHDK and CDR2 SYGVNS. The CDR3 loop spans 11 amino acids. CDR3 sequence reads: CASSELHGYTF. CDR3 nucleotide sequence: TGTGCCAGCAGTGAGTTACATGGCTACACCTTC.

This clonotype was counted between two and nine times. The J gene is TRBJ2-3, the V gene TRBV6-5; D ambiguous. The germline V gene encodes CDR1 MNHEY and CDR2 SVGAGI. Trimming pared 0 bases from V and 3 bases from J, leaving 10 bases between. This CDR3 contains 15 residues. This CDR3 is CASSYSLDYTDTQYF. The DNA of the CDR3 is TGTGCCAGCAGTTACTCCCTAGATTATACAGATACGCAGTATTTT.